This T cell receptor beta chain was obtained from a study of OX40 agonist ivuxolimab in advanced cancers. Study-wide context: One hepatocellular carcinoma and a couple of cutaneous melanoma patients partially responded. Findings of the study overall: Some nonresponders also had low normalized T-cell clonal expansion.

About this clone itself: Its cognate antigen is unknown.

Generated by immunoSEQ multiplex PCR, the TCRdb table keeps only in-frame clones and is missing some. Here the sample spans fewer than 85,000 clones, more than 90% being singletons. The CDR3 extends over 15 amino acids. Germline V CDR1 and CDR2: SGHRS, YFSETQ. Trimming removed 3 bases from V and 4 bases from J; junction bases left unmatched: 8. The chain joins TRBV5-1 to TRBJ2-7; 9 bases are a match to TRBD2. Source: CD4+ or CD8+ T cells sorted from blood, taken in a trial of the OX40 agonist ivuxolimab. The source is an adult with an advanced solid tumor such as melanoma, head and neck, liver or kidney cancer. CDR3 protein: CASSSGGTSSYEQYF. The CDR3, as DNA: TGCGCCAGCAGCTCGGGGGGGACTAGCTCTTACGAGCAGTACTTC.